One sample yielded the 28 T cell receptor beta chains listed below, sequenced in a study of identical twins. TCRdb used MiXCR to reprocess the 5' RACE reads, holding one entry per CDR3 protein. The table lists under 900,000 distinct CDR3 sequences, approximately 13% of them singletons. In addition, the sample was reused for a study of yellow fever vaccine responses in identical twins.

The sample was PBMCs. These receptors originate from a woman aged 18-29 years in good health.

This clonotype was seen a few times. The chain uses TRBV29-1 and TRBJ2-1, with 14 bases that match TRBD2. CDR1 is SQVTM, CDR2 ANQGSEA, per germline. V shed 7 bases and J 5 bases; nucleotides not matched to a gene: 7. The CDR3 is 15 amino acids. CDR3 loop: CSARLAGGLDNEQFF. CDR3 coding DNA: TGCAGCGCGCGACTAGCGGGGGGGCTGGACAATGAGCAGTTCTTC.

This clonotype was observed a few times. The chain has TRBV12-3 or TRBV12-4 and TRBJ2-1; 11 positions agree with TRBD2. V shed 6 bases, J shed 7 bases, and the junction held 14 bases outside the gene matches. The CDR3 has 17 residues. This CDR3 is CASSWADSGGAGNEQFF. CDR3 coding DNA: TGTGCCAGCAGCTGGGCCGATAGCGGGGGGGCAGGGAATGAGCAGTTCTTC.

This clonotype has only a few counts. The V and J genes are TRBV24-1 and TRBJ2-5; the D gene is possibly TRBD1 (5 bases). Germline CDR1 KGHDR, CDR2 SFDVKD. Trimming left V 5 bases short and J 2 bases short, with 8 bases between. CDR3 length equals 13 residues. CDR3 coding DNA: TGTGCCACCAGTGGAGACAGTCAAGAGACCCAGTACTTC. It is translated as CATSGDSQETQYF.

This clonotype was recorded at least ten times. V is TRBV4-1 and J is TRBJ2-7; TRBD2 aligns across 10 bases. Germline V gives CDR1 MGHRA, CDR2 YSYEKL. The CDR3 totals 16 residues. V shed 1 base and J 4 bases; nucleotides not matched to a gene: 7. CDR3 in DNA: TGCGCCAGCAGCCAAGCAACTAGCGGGACCACTTACGAGCAGTACTTC. This translates into CASSQATSGTTYEQYF.

The chain has TRBV5-1 and TRBJ2-3; TRBD2 agrees at 13 bases. CDR3 size: 16 residues. Trimming took 3 bases from V and 5 from J; bases not matched to a gene: 6. Germline V CDR1 and CDR2: SGHRS, YFSETQ. The CDR3 protein is CASSSGLAGVVDTQYF. CDR3 sequence (DNA): TGCGCCAGCAGCTCCGGACTAGCGGGAGTGGTAGATACGCAGTATTTT.

This clonotype was found a few times. The J gene is TRBJ1-3, the V gene TRBV28; D might be TRBD1 (6 bases). The length of the CDR3 is 16 residues. The germline CDR1 and CDR2 sequences are MDHEN and SYDVKM. Trimming shortened V by 1 base and J by 0 bases, and 10 bases separated the two germline ends. The CDR3 reads CASSLFQTGSGNTIYF. The CDR3, as DNA: TGTGCCAGCAGTTTATTTCAGACAGGCTCTGGAAACACCATATATTTT.

V is TRBV4-1 and J is TRBJ2-5; TRBD2 matches 10 bases. Germline lookup yields CDR1 MGHRA and CDR2 YSYEKL. Germline trimming cut 2 bases from V and 1 base from J; bases unmatched to any gene: 13. The CDR3 extends over 19 amino acids. CDR3: CASSQRFAASGGPQETQYF. Written as DNA, the CDR3 is TGCGCCAGCAGCCAACGCTTCGCGGCTAGCGGGGGCCCCCAAGAGACCCAGTACTTC.

The J gene is TRBJ2-3, the V gene TRBV27; weak D call: TRBD2 (6 bases). Trimming took 3 bases from V and 4 from J, leaving 14 bases between them. This CDR3 is built from 15 residues. Per germline, CDR1 MNHEY and CDR2 SMNVEV (reference sequence). CDR3 region: CASSFAGRWADTQYF. CDR3 bases: TGTGCCAGCAGTTTCGCGGGAAGGTGGGCAGATACGCAGTATTTT.

The chain joins TRBV6-1 to TRBJ2-5, with 9 bases fitting TRBD1. V shed 6 bases, J shed 6 bases, and the junction held 5 bases outside the gene matches. The CDR3 length is 13 residues. CDR1 is MNHNS, CDR2 SASEGT, per germline. For the CDR3, the DNA is TGTGCCAGCAGCCGGACAGGGGACCAGACCCAGTACTTC. Its translation: CASSRTGDQTQYF.

The chain combines TRBV6-1 with TRBJ2-7; TRBD1 matches at 8 bases. The ends lost 4 bases at V and 7 bases at J; junction bases unmatched: 6. CDR1 and CDR2 (germline): MNHNS, SASEGT. CDR3 length: 13 residues. DNA of the CDR3: TGTGCCAGCAGTGTACGGACAGGGTTTGAGCAGTACGTC. Protein product: CASSVRTGFEQYV.

Only a few counts were recorded for this clonotype. The V call is TRBV2, the J call TRBJ2-1, with unresolved D. Germline V CDR1 and CDR2: SNHLY, FYNNEI. With 6 bases removed from V and 14 bases from J, the gap between germline ends came to 17 bases. The CDR3 length is 12 residues. This chain's CDR3 is CASSETTEKKFF. The CDR3 bases are TGTGCCAGCAGCGAGACCACAGAGAAGAAGTTCTTC.

In its sample, this clonotype was seen a few times. This sequence joins TRBV6-1 and TRBJ2-7, with unresolved D. This CDR3 has 10 amino acids. Deletions cut 8 bases from V and 7 bases from J, with 9 bases between. Per the germline V gene, CDR1 is MNHNS and CDR2 is SASEGT. In nucleotides, the CDR3 is TGTGCCAGCTGGGGTATTGAGCAGTACTTC. It yields the protein CASWGIEQYF.

This clonotype was seen a few times. The chain couples TRBV28 to TRBJ2-5; TRBD2 might be the D (6 bases). Trimming took off 3 bases at V and 5 bases at J, with 16 bases between the two ends. Per germline, CDR1 MDHEN and CDR2 SYDVKM. This CDR3 region has 15 residues. CDR3 in amino acids: CASSLVASAGETQYF. DNA for the CDR3: TGTGCCAGCAGTTTGGTGGCTAGCGCAGGGGAGACCCAGTACTTC.

This chain joins TRBV29-1 and TRBJ2-1; possible D gene TRBD1, 5 bases. There are 16 residues in the CDR3. CDR1 and CDR2 (germline): SQVTM, ANQGSEA. V dropped 4 bases and J dropped 3 bases, with 19 bases sitting between them. CDR3 bases: TGCAGCGTTGTTCCCCGAGCAGGGCGAGTCTACAATGAGCAGTTCTTC. Amino acids: CSVVPRAGRVYNEQFF.

Ten or more counts support this clonotype. The chain joins TRBV3-1 to TRBJ2-1; no clear D gene. With 4 bases removed from V and 4 bases from J, the gap between germline ends came to 14 bases. This CDR3 is 15 amino acids long. Germline lookup yields CDR1 LGHDT and CDR2 YNNKEL (reference sequence). The CDR3 here is CASSPRLSNYNEQFF. The CDR3 DNA is TGTGCCAGCAGCCCAAGACTGTCGAATTACAATGAGCAGTTCTTC.

This chain connects TRBV6-1 to TRBJ2-2; D is unclear. Germline V gene sequence: CDR1 MNHNS, CDR2 SASEGT. Deletions cut 3 bases from V and 6 bases from J, with 20 bases between. The CDR3 runs to 17 residues. In nucleotides, the CDR3 is TGTGCCAGCAGTGAGGCTCCCTTCGAGACCCCCCCCGGGGAGCTGTTTTTT. This translates into CASSEAPFETPPGELFF.

This clonotype turned up a few times. The J gene is TRBJ2-1, the V gene TRBV9; perhaps TRBD2 as D (6 bases). Germline V gene data show CDR1 as SGDLS and CDR2 as YYNGEE. This CDR3 has 16 amino acids. Trimming shortened V by 0 bases and J by 6 bases, and 16 bases separated the two germline ends. The CDR3 is CASSVVMSGPPNEQFF. CDR3 bases: TGTGCCAGCAGCGTAGTGATGAGCGGGCCACCCAATGAGCAGTTCTTC.

In its sample, this clonotype was seen a few times. The chain combines TRBV2 with TRBJ1-5, with unresolved D. Germline assignment: CDR1 SNHLY and CDR2 FYNNEI. The CDR3 spans 15 residues. Trimming removed 1 base from V and 4 bases from J, with 11 bases in between. CDR3 in amino acids: CASSEEAGGNQPQHF. The DNA of the CDR3 is TGTGCCAGCAGTGAAGAGGCAGGCGGGAATCAGCCCCAGCATTTT.

This clonotype turned up a few times. The chain uses TRBV3-1 and TRBJ2-7; maybe TRBD2 (7 bases). V lost 3 bases and J lost 0, with 9 bases in between. The germline CDR1 and CDR2 sequences are LGHDT and YNNKEL (reference sequence). This CDR3 spans 14 amino acids. This CDR3 is CASSQRGGSYEQYF. DNA of the CDR3: TGTGCCAGCAGCCAGAGGGGGGGCTCCTACGAGCAGTACTTC.

This clonotype was recorded a few times. The rearrangement joins TRBV5-1 to TRBJ2-3; the D is unclear. There are 14 residues in the CDR3. V lost 4 bases and J lost 3, with 12 bases in between. CDR1 SGHRS and CDR2 YFSETQ come from the germline V gene. The CDR3, as DNA: TGCGCCAGCAGCCGGACCCTCGGGACAGATACGCAGTATTTT. Translation: CASSRTLGTDTQYF.

This clonotype was recorded a few times. The chain combines TRBV20-1 with TRBJ2-5; 11 bases align to TRBD1. CDR3 size: 16 residues. V was clipped by 4 bases and J by 4 bases; unmatched bases: 11. Germline assignment: CDR1 DFQATT and CDR2 SNEGSKA (reference sequence). The CDR3 DNA follows: TGCAGTGCTAAAGGGACAGGGGGAGGGATCGCAGAGACCCAGTACTTC. Protein product: CSAKGTGGGIAETQYF.

The rearrangement joins TRBV28 to TRBJ2-5; TRBD2 matches 8 bases. Germline CDR1 is MDHEN and CDR2 is SYDVKM. The J segment lost 10 bases and the V segment lost 5 bases, leaving 6 bases of the junction unmatched. The CDR3 totals 12 residues. The CDR3 bases are TGTGCCAGCAGTCTCCCGGGAGGGGGCCAGTACTTC. Its translation is CASSLPGGGQYF.

The V gene is TRBV5-1, the J gene TRBJ2-3; 7 positions match TRBD1. Germline V gene sequence: CDR1 SGHRS, CDR2 YFSETQ. V trimming: 0 bases; J trimming: 4 bases; junction bases outside the gene matches: 5. CDR3 size: 15 residues. CDR3 bases: TGCGCCAGCAGCTTGGGTAACAGGGGAGCAGATACGCAGTATTTT. It encodes CASSLGNRGADTQYF.

There are a few counts of this clonotype. The CDR3 DNA reads as TGTGCCATCAGTGGTCAGGGACGGCAAGAGACCCAGTACTTC. Amino acids: CAISGQGRQETQYF. The chain joins TRBV10-3 to TRBJ2-5; the D gene could be TRBD1 or TRBD2 (5 bases each). Germline V lookup: CDR1 ENHRY, CDR2 SYGVKD. Trimming left V 4 bases short and J 2 bases short, with 11 bases between. The CDR3 is 14 amino acids.

This clonotype was recorded at least ten times. This chain connects TRBV12-3 or TRBV12-4 to TRBJ1-2; D might be TRBD1 (6 bases). CDR3 size: 13 residues. Trimming took 5 bases from V and 4 from J, leaving 11 bases between them. The DNA of the CDR3 is TGTGCCAGCAGTCAACAGGGTGGCTATGGCTACACCTTC. Its protein is CASSQQGGYGYTF.

This clonotype has ten or more counts. Given a much more abundant clone one base away, this may be a read error. The gene calls are TRBV7-9 and TRBJ2-3; D is ambiguous. The CDR3 length is 12 residues. Germline V gene lookup returns CDR1 SEHNR and CDR2 FQNEAQ (reference sequence). This CDR3 is CASSFSRDTQYF. CDR3 sequence (DNA): TGTGCCAGCAGCTTTAGCAGAGATACGCAGTATTTT.

This clonotype was detected ten times or more. The chain combines TRBV7-8 with TRBJ2-6; D is uncertain. Germline V gives CDR1 SGHVS, CDR2 FQNEAQ. The CDR3 length is 16 residues. Trimming stripped 6 bases from V and 1 base from J, with 13 bases between. The CDR3 here is CASSLGLGSGANVLTF. For the CDR3, the DNA is TGTGCCAGCAGTTTGGGGTTAGGGTCTGGGGCCAACGTCCTGACTTTC.

There are many counts of this clonotype. This rearrangement joins TRBV11-2 to TRBJ1-1, with D possibly being TRBD1 (5 bases). The germline V and J ends were trimmed by 1 base and 6 bases, with 9 bases remaining between them. Germline loops: CDR1 SGHAT, CDR2 FQNNGV. The CDR3 covers 13 residues. CDR3 DNA: TGTGCCAGCAGCTTAGCGCAGGGATCTGAAGCTTTCTTT. The encoded protein is CASSLAQGSEAFF.